Sequencing of this T cell receptor beta chain was carried out in a study of blood T cell repertoires in COVID-19. The CDR3 has 11 amino acids. The V end lost 7 bases, the J end lost 8 bases, and 9 bases lay between the germline ends. Germline V gene sequence: CDR1 MNHEY, CDR2 SVGAGI. Clones were sequenced by immunoSEQ multiplex PCR, and TCRdb holds only the in-frame ones, with some missing. The sample lists approximately 35,000 clones, roughly 85% seen once, with under 9.5% in the top ten. The chain uses TRBV6-5 and TRBJ2-1, with D unclear. The sequence derives from an elderly man with active COVID-19. Sequences were obtained from peripheral blood. CDR3 protein: CASTSLDEQFF. The CDR3 DNA reads TGTGCCAGCACAAGCCTCGATGAGCAGTTCTTC.